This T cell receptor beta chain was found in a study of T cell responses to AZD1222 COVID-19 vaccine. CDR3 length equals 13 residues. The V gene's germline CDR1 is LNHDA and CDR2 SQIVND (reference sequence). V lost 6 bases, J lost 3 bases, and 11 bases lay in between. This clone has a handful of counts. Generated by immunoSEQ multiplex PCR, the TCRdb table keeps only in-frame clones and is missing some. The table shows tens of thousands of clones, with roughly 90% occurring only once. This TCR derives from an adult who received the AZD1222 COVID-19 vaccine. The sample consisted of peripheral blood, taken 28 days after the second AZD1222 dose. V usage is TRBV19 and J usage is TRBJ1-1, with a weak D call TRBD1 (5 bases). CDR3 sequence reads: CASRGVRDTEAFF. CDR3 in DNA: TGTGCCAGTAGAGGGGTCAGAGACACTGAAGCTTTCTTT. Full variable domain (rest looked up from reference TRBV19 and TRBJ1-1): DGGITQSPKYLFRKEGQNVTLSCEQNLNHDAMYWYRQDPGQGLRLIYYSQIVNDFQKGDIAEGYSVSREKKESFPLTVTSAQKNPTAFYLCASRGVRDTEAFFGQGTRLTVV.